These 21 T cell receptor beta chains originate from one sample sequenced in a study of PD-1 blockade in classical Hodgkin lymphoma. The table came from immunoSEQ multiplex PCR; TCRdb's copy has only in-frame clones and leaves some out. The profile shows nearly 100,000 clones, approximately 88% of them singletons. The patients all showed relapse after autologous stem cell transplantation, while their brentuximab vedotin exposure varied. Sequencing used peripheral blood mononuclear cells (PBMCs), obtained at baseline. These receptors were taken from a human donor with classical Hodgkin lymphoma.

J is TRBJ2-7 and V is TRBV10-3; 7 nucleotides match TRBD1. The germline V gene encodes CDR1 ENHRY and CDR2 SYGVKD. The CDR3 loop spans 14 amino acids. V trimming: 6 bases; J trimming: 4 bases; junction bases outside the gene matches: 9. CDR3 coding DNA: TGTGCCATCAGCCTAACAGGGGAAGTGTACGAGCAGTACTTC. This encodes CAISLTGEVYEQYF.

The chain is built from TRBV15 and TRBJ2-3; D is unresolved. In germline, CDR1 is LNHNV, CDR2 YYDKDF (reference sequence). V lost 5 bases and J lost 2, with 14 bases in between. This CDR3 comprises 15 residues. The CDR3 sequence is CATSDRSSYTDTQYF. CDR3 sequence (DNA): TGTGCCACCAGCGACCGAAGCTCCTACACAGATACGCAGTATTTT.

The chain recombines TRBV7-8 with TRBJ2-1; D gene ambiguous. The germline V gene has CDR1 SGHVS and CDR2 FQNEAQ. The germline V and J ends were trimmed by 6 bases and 9 bases, with 18 bases remaining between them. The CDR3 runs to 14 residues. The DNA for the CDR3 is TGTGCCAGCAGTCCCCCGCCTTTGGTGGGTGAGCAGTTCTTC. This sequence encodes CASSPPPLVGEQFF.

V and J are TRBV7-2 and TRBJ2-5; no clear D gene. The CDR3 has 14 residues. The V gene's germline CDR1 is SGHTA and CDR2 FQGNSA. V was clipped by 1 base and J by 5 bases, with 11 bases between them. CDR3 sequence reads: CASSLVSSLETQYF. DNA for the CDR3: TGTGCCAGCAGCTTAGTGAGCAGCTTGGAGACCCAGTACTTC.

This sequence joins TRBV4-2 and TRBJ2-5; TRBD2 is a possible D gene (6 bases). The CDR3 totals 16 residues. Germline assignment: CDR1 LGHNA and CDR2 YNFKEQ. V was cut by 1 base and J by 5 bases, with 17 bases left in between. CDR3 DNA sequence: TGTGCCAGCAGCCAAGGAGCAAGGGACTTGAAGGAGACCCAGTACTTC. Translated: CASSQGARDLKETQYF.

This chain connects TRBV28 to TRBJ1-2; D is uncertain. V was trimmed by 3 bases and J by 4 bases, leaving 15 bases between them. Germline V gives CDR1 MDHEN, CDR2 SYDVKM. The CDR3 is 15 amino acids. The CDR3 DNA is TGTGCCAGCAGTTTCGGCGGGGTACAAGGCTATGGCTACACCTTC. It is translated as CASSFGGVQGYGYTF.

This chain links TRBV19 with TRBJ2-1; D is ambiguous. The CDR3 has 15 residues. Trimming cost V 2 bases and J 5 bases, with 13 bases left between them. Germline V gene data show CDR1 as LNHDA and CDR2 as SQIVND (reference sequence). CDR3 DNA: TGTGCCAGTAGTATAATGGGTAATGCGGACAATGAGCAGTTCTTC. Translated, it gives CASSIMGNADNEQFF.

This clone occurred many times. The V call is TRBV5-6, the J call TRBJ2-5, with TRBD1 matching over 7 bases. Germline V gene lookup returns CDR1 SGHDT and CDR2 YYEEEE. The CDR3 consists of 15 residues. The V gene end was trimmed by 0 bases and the J gene end by 4 bases; junction bases not matched to a gene: 6. The CDR3, as DNA: TGTGCCAGCAGCTTGGATAAGACAGGGAGAGAGACCCAGTACTTC. Translated, it gives CASSLDKTGRETQYF.

The J gene is TRBJ2-7, the V gene TRBV11-1; TRBD2 matches 7 bases. Trimming at V came to 6 bases and at J to 6 bases, leaving 8 bases not matched to a gene. The CDR3 covers 13 residues. In germline, CDR1 is SGHAT, CDR2 FQDESV (reference sequence). The CDR3 DNA follows: TGTGCCAGCAGACCTAGCGGCAATGGCGAGCAGTACTTC. This sequence encodes CASRPSGNGEQYF.

The V call is TRBV19, the J call TRBJ2-3; D might be TRBD2 (6 bases). Germline V gives CDR1 LNHDA, CDR2 SQIVND (reference sequence). The CDR3 has 19 amino acids. The chain's CDR3 is CVDGTLGGALILRTDTQYF. CDR3 bases: TGTGTAGACGGGACTTTAGGTGGGGCCCTAATTCTGCGCACAGATACGCAGTATTTT.

This clone was counted a single time. The gene calls are TRBV5-1 and TRBJ2-1; possibly TRBD2 for D (7 bases). Germline V gene sequence: CDR1 SGHRS, CDR2 YFSETQ. V shed 3 bases and J shed 1 base, with 26 bases lying between them. The CDR3 runs 20 residues. CDR3 loop: CASSSHRRGPPSLSYNEQFF. In DNA, the CDR3 is TGCGCCAGCAGCTCCCACCGGCGGGGGCCCCCTTCCCTATCCTACAATGAGCAGTTCTTC.

The V call is TRBV11-1, the J call TRBJ2-3; D is unclear. Trimming shortened V by 2 bases and J by 3 bases, and 6 bases separated the two germline ends. The CDR3 has 13 residues. Per the germline V gene, CDR1 is SGHAT and CDR2 is FQDESV (reference sequence). The CDR3 DNA reads as TGTGCCAGCAGCTTAAAACTAACAGATACGCAGTATTTT. It yields the protein CASSLKLTDTQYF.

The J gene is TRBJ1-2, the V gene TRBV25-1; D perhaps matches TRBD1 (6 bases). Per the germline V gene, CDR1 is MGHDK and CDR2 is SYGVNS. CDR3 length: 14 residues. V lost 6 bases and J lost 6, with 17 bases in between. The CDR3 DNA reads TGTGCCAGCAGCCCGACGGGGGGGCGGGATGGCTACACCTTC. This gives the protein CASSPTGGRDGYTF.

The chain carries TRBV28 and TRBJ1-3; 8 bases match TRBD1. The ends lost 3 bases at V and 3 bases at J; junction bases unmatched: 1. The CDR3 has 14 amino acids. Per the germline V gene, CDR1 is MDHEN and CDR2 is SYDVKM. The CDR3 spells CASSLDRVGNTIYF. CDR3 DNA sequence: TGTGCCAGCAGTTTGGACAGGGTTGGAAACACCATATATTTT.

The chain combines TRBV9 with TRBJ2-5; 8 positions match TRBD1. V shed 0 bases and J 5 bases; nucleotides not matched to a gene: 9. CDR3 length equals 16 residues. Germline CDR1 reads SGDLS; CDR2 reads YYNGEE. Written as DNA, the CDR3 is TGTGCCAGCAGCGTAGGTGCAGGGGGCTACGGGGAGACCCAGTACTTC. It yields the protein CASSVGAGGYGETQYF.

In its sample, this clone was seen once. V is TRBV5-6 and J is TRBJ1-2, with D tentatively TRBD1 (5 bases). Germline CDR1 SGHDT, CDR2 YYEEEE. The CDR3 contains 12 residues. V shed 1 base and J shed 7 bases, with 8 bases lying between them. The DNA of the CDR3 is TGTGCCAGCAGCTTGAGAGGGACTGGCTACACCTTC. Protein: CASSLRGTGYTF.

This chain uses TRBV9 with TRBJ2-3, with 11 nucleotides matching TRBD2. CDR3 size: 16 residues. Germline values: CDR1 SGDLS, CDR2 YYNGEE. V was pared by 4 bases and J by 0 bases, with 4 bases of the junction left unmatched. The CDR3 reads CASSPGLAVSTDTQYF. The CDR3 bases are TGTGCCAGCAGCCCGGGACTAGCGGTGAGCACAGATACGCAGTATTTT.

This rearrangement joins TRBV5-1 to TRBJ1-1, with 10 bases matching TRBD1. CDR3 length: 15 amino acids. Germline assignment: CDR1 SGHRS and CDR2 YFSETQ. With V trimmed by 4 bases and J by 5 bases, 8 bases remained unmatched. The CDR3, as DNA: TGCGCCAGCAGCAGGACAGGGGGAGGAGGAACTGAAGCTTTCTTT. Amino acid sequence: CASSRTGGGGTEAFF.

This chain joins TRBV5-1 and TRBJ1-1, with D perhaps TRBD1 (6 bases). The CDR3 runs to 15 residues. V shed 3 bases and J shed 1 base, with 13 bases lying between them. Germline CDR1 reads SGHRS; CDR2 reads YFSETQ. For the CDR3, the DNA is TGCGCCAGCAGCTGGCGTACAGGGCGGAACACTGAAGCTTTCTTT. It yields the protein CASSWRTGRNTEAFF.

This clone was seen only a few times. The chain is built from TRBV28 and TRBJ2-7; the match to TRBD2 covers 14 bases. V shed 2 bases and J 4 bases; nucleotides not matched to a gene: 4. Per the germline V gene, CDR1 is MDHEN and CDR2 is SYDVKM. CDR3 size: 16 residues. The CDR3 nucleotides are TGTGCCAGCAGTTTAGGACTAGCGGGAGGATCGTACGAGCAGTACTTC. This encodes CASSLGLAGGSYEQYF.

The chain is built from TRBV10-3 and TRBJ2-7; TRBD1 matches 7 bases. The length of the CDR3 is 13 residues. With 11 bases clipped from V and 6 bases from J, the junction kept 13 bases outside the gene matches. The germline gives CDR1 ENHRY, CDR2 SYGVKD. CDR3 region: CASRQGSLGEQYF. CDR3 nucleotide sequence: TGTGCCTCACGACAGGGTAGCCTGGGCGAGCAGTACTTC.